This T cell receptor beta chain was retrieved from a study of T cells after posttransplantation cyclophosphamide. The naive gate required viable CD3+CD4+ or CD3+CD8+ cells with CCR7+CD45RA+CD45RO-CD95-CD27+CD28+ phenotype. Germline-derived CDR1 and CDR2 are MDHEN and SYDVKM. The CDR3 extends over 14 amino acids. V lost 8 bases, J lost 0 bases, and 6 bases stayed unmatched. Only in-frame clones appear in the TCRdb table, and some are missing; sequencing was by immunoSEQ multiplex PCR. The sample has about 31,000 clones, 91% seen once. The clonotype comes from a man younger than 40 in good health and a related stem cell transplant donor. This sequence joins TRBV28 and TRBJ1-1; 7 nucleotides match TRBD1. Sequencing was performed on naive CD4+ T cells sorted from blood. The CDR3 DNA reads TGTGCCAGCCTAAGGGACAGCCTGAACACTGAAGCTTTCTTT. Translated: CASLRDSLNTEAFF.